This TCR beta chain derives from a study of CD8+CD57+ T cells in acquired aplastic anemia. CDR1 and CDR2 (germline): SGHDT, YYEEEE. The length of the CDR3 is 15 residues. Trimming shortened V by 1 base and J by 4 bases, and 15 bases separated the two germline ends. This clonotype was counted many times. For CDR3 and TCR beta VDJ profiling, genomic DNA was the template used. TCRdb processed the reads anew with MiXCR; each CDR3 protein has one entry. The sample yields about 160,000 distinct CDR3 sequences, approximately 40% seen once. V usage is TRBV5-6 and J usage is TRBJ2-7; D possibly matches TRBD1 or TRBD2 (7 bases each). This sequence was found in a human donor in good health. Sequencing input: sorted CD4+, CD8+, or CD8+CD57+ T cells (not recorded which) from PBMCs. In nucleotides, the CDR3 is TGTGCCAGCAGCTTGAATGCAGGGGGGGTGTACGAGCAGTACTTC. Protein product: CASSLNAGGVYEQYF.